This T cell receptor beta chain appears in the sequencing data of a study of CD8 T cells in ankylosing spondylitis. Trimming cost V 7 bases and J 0 bases; bases outside gene matches: 1. The germline V gene has CDR1 SGHRS and CDR2 YFSETQ. This CDR3 has 13 amino acids. Study results and limitations: Matched ankylosing spondylitis synovial fluid reportedly showed significant enrichment of disease-linked clones. Among TCR beta sequences, a motif of eight highly homologous variants appeared characteristic of ankylosing spondylitis blood.

Each CDR3 protein is one row after TCRdb ran MiXCR on the 5' RACE reads. In the table there are around 490,000 distinct CDR3 sequences, roughly 5.3% of which are singletons. As regards this clonotype: Its antigen remains unknown.

The sequenced sample consisted of blood, either unsorted or a sorted T cell fraction (not recorded which). The clonotype was recovered from a male donor with ankylosing spondylitis. V usage is TRBV5-1 and J usage is TRBJ1-1, with TRBD1 matching over 9 bases. CDR3 coding DNA: TGCGCCAGCGGACAGGGGATGAACACTGAAGCTTTCTTT. As protein: CASGQGMNTEAFF. Full variable domain (remainder filled in from reference TRBV5-1 and TRBJ1-1): KAGVTQTPRYLIKTRGQQVTLSCSPISGHRSVSWYQQTPGQGLQFLFEYFSETQRNKGNFPGRFSGRQFSNSRSEMNVSTLELGDSALYLCASGQGMNTEAFFGQGTRLTVV.